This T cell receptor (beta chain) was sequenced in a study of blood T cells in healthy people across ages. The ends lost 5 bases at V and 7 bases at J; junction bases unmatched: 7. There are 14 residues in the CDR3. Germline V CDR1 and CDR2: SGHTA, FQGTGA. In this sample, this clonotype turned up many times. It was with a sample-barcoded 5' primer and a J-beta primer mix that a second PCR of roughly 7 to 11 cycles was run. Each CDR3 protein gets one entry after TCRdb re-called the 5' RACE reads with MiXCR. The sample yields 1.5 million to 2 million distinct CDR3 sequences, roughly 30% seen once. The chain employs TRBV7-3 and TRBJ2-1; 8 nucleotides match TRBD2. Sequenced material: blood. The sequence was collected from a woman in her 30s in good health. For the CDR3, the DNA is TGTGCCAGCAGCCTCAGCGGGAGATCAAATGAGCAGTTCTTC. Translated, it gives CASSLSGRSNEQFF.